The 3 T cell receptor beta chains below were found in one sample sequenced in a study of cytomegalovirus exposure and HLA in healthy donors. A multiplex PCR was run with 60 Vbeta primers and 13 Jbeta primers. Using immunoSEQ multiplex PCR, the repertoire was profiled, and TCRdb retains in-frame clones only, with some absent. The table lists 20,000 to 30,000 clones, more than 70% of them singletons. Sequenced: PBMCs. These receptors were taken from a male donor in good health and CMV-seronegative.

The chain couples TRBV13 to TRBJ1-1; TRBD1 matches at 9 bases. The CDR3 length is 13 residues. Per germline, CDR1 PRHDT and CDR2 FYEKMQ (reference sequence). V was clipped by 4 bases and J by 6 bases; unmatched bases: 3. DNA for the CDR3: TGTGCCAGCAGCTGGGGACAGGGCTCTGAAGCTTTCTTT. It is translated as CASSWGQGSEAFF.

This clone was recorded a few times. The rearrangement uses TRBV4-3 and TRBJ1-4, with 7 bases fitting TRBD1. Germline V gives CDR1 LGHNA, CDR2 YSLEER. This CDR3 contains 13 residues. V gave up 1 base and J gave up 7 bases; unmatched junction bases: 0. Written as DNA, the CDR3 is TGCGCCAGCAGCCAAGGACAGGGTGAAAAACTGTTTTTT. Translated: CASSQGQGEKLFF.

The chain recombines TRBV4-1 with TRBJ2-1; D unclear. The ends were cut back, 4 bases at V and 6 bases at J, with 10 bases in the middle. Germline-derived CDR1 and CDR2 are MGHRA and YSYEKL. The CDR3 consists of 13 residues. CDR3 in DNA: TGCGCCAGCAGCCCAGAGCGATCCAATGAGCAGTTCTTC. Its translation is CASSPERSNEQFF.